These 14 T cell receptor beta chains were all obtained from the same sample, sequenced in a study of shared clonotypes between healthy human individuals. Using immunoSEQ multiplex PCR, the repertoire was profiled, and TCRdb retains in-frame clones only, with some absent. In the table there are 2 million to 2.5 million clones, approximately 96% of which are singletons. The material sequenced was naive CD4+ T cells sorted from blood. Subset in this sample: CD45RA+ positively selected. The receptors were gathered from a young man in good health.

The genes are TRBV7-8 and TRBJ1-3; D remains unclear. Germline values: CDR1 SGHVS, CDR2 FQNEAQ. The CDR3 has 18 residues. V was clipped by 0 bases and J by 0 bases, with 15 bases between them. The CDR3 bases are TGTGCCAGCAGCTTAGCCGGGCCGCCTGCCAGCTCTGGAAACACCATATATTTT. Translated: CASSLAGPPASSGNTIYF.

The chain recombines TRBV6-1 with TRBJ2-7; tentatively, D is TRBD1 (6 bases). Germline values: CDR1 MNHNS, CDR2 SASEGT. The CDR3 has 13 amino acids. V gave up 6 bases and J gave up 3 bases, with 12 bases separating them. The chain's CDR3 is CASRLGTSYEQYF. CDR3 nucleotide sequence: TGTGCCAGCAGACTAGGGACAAGCTACGAGCAGTACTTC.

This chain joins TRBV27 and TRBJ2-7; D may match TRBD1 or TRBD2 (5 bases each). V was cut by 6 bases and J by 3 bases, with 15 bases left in between. The germline gives CDR1 MNHEY, CDR2 SMNVEV (reference sequence). This CDR3 is 14 amino acids long. Written as DNA, the CDR3 is TGTGCCAGCAGCCCCTTTGGTGGGGGCTACGAGCAGTACTTC. Translating gives CASSPFGGGYEQYF.

The J gene is TRBJ1-6, the V gene TRBV30; no reliable D call. Germline V lookup: CDR1 GTSNPN, CDR2 SVGIG (reference sequence). This CDR3 contains 13 residues. The ends were cut back, 1 base at V and 7 bases at J, with 8 bases in the middle. Here the CDR3 DNA reads TGTGCCTGGAGTGGGTCAGAAAATTCACCCCTCCACTTT. This encodes CAWSGSENSPLHF.

The chain uses TRBV12-1 and TRBJ2-7. TRBV12-1 is noted as a pseudogene. This CDR3 is built from 13 residues. This chain's CDR3 is CASSFEHGYEQYF. DNA of the CDR3: TGTGCCAGCAGCTTTGAACACGGCTACGAGCAGTACTTC.

The gene calls are TRBV6-5 and TRBJ1-1; D remains unclear. The V gene's germline CDR1 is MNHEY and CDR2 SVGAGI. Trimming cost V 8 bases and J 4 bases, with 11 bases left between them. This CDR3 has 12 residues. CDR3: CASGGVGTEAFF. CDR3 coding DNA: TGTGCCAGCGGCGGGGTGGGCACTGAAGCTTTCTTT.

J is TRBJ2-7 and V is TRBV5-1, with 14 positions matching TRBD2. This CDR3 is built from 15 residues. With V trimmed by 5 bases and J by 5 bases, 6 bases remained unmatched. Germline CDR1 is SGHRS and CDR2 is YFSETQ. Here the CDR3 DNA reads TGCGCCAGCAGTTATGGGACTAGCGGGGGCAACGAGCAGTACTTC. It encodes CASSYGTSGGNEQYF.

This chain joins TRBV11-2 and TRBJ1-1; no definite D call. The V gene's germline CDR1 is SGHAT and CDR2 FQNNGV. The ends were cut back, 1 base at V and 4 bases at J, with 13 bases in the middle. This CDR3 contains 15 residues. The CDR3 here is CASSLGGRLSTEAFF. Written as DNA, the CDR3 is TGTGCCAGCAGCTTAGGAGGGAGGCTGAGCACTGAAGCTTTCTTT.

V and J are TRBV5-4 and TRBJ1-1; D gene unclear. Trimming took 4 bases from V and 0 from J, leaving 10 bases between them. CDR3 size: 14 residues. Germline loops: CDR1 SGHNT, CDR2 YYREEE (reference sequence). This chain's CDR3 is CASSLGRLNTEAFF. The CDR3 DNA sequence: TGTGCCAGCAGCCTTGGCAGGTTGAACACTGAAGCTTTCTTT.

The V and J genes are TRBV9 and TRBJ2-5; D tentatively reads TRBD1 or TRBD2 (5 bases each). The ends were cut back, 4 bases at V and 5 bases at J, with 21 bases in the middle. Germline V gene data show CDR1 as SGDLS and CDR2 as YYNGEE. The CDR3 length is 16 residues. CDR3 amino acids: CASSSSSGTSPETQYF. In DNA form, the CDR3 reads TGTGCCAGCAGCTCCTCTTCGGGGACCAGTCCGGAGACCCAGTACTTC.

The rearrangement links TRBV5-6 to TRBJ1-2; D call uncertain. Trimming stripped 0 bases from V and 5 bases from J, with 14 bases between. The CDR3 is 15 amino acids. The germline V gene has CDR1 SGHDT and CDR2 YYEEEE. Here the CDR3 reads CASSLASGPRYGYTF. The CDR3 DNA is TGTGCCAGCAGCTTGGCATCAGGCCCTCGTTATGGCTACACCTTC. The full variable domain, in which reference TRBV5-6 and TRBJ1-2 provide the parts outside the CDR3, is DAGVTQSPTHLIKTRGQQVTLRCSPKSGHDTVSWYQQALGQGPQFIFQYYEEEERQRGNFPDRFSGHQFPNYSSELNVNALLLGDSALYLCASSLASGPRYGYTFGSGTRLTVV.

This clone was observed once. The chain joins TRBV10-3 to TRBJ1-1; possible D gene TRBD1, 6 bases. The CDR3 runs 14 residues. The germline gives CDR1 ENHRY, CDR2 SYGVKD. Trimming removed 5 bases at V and 3 bases at J, with 13 bases between. In nucleotides, the CDR3 is TGTGCCATCAGTAGACAGCCAGGGGACACTGAAGCTTTCTTT. This gives the protein CAISRQPGDTEAFF.

The chain combines TRBV30 with TRBJ2-5; D perhaps matches TRBD1 (5 bases). This CDR3 spans 14 amino acids. Germline CDR1 and CDR2: GTSNPN and SVGIG (reference sequence). V was cut by 4 bases and J by 7 bases, with 19 bases left in between. The CDR3 loop is CAWTAQAVLGTQYF. The DNA for the CDR3 is TGTGCCTGGACTGCACAGGCCGTATTAGGGACCCAGTACTTC.

Here the CDR3 reads CASSDDRRNTEAFF. In nucleotides, the CDR3 is TGTGCCAGCAGCGATGACAGGAGGAACACTGAAGCTTTCTTT. V usage is TRBV5-4 and J usage is TRBJ1-1; a weak D match, TRBD1 (6 bases). Between the trimmed V and J ends, which lost 4 bases and 1 base, there was a span of 11 bases. This CDR3 has 14 residues. Germline V gene lookup returns CDR1 SGHNT and CDR2 YYREEE (reference sequence). The full variable domain, with the rest looked up from reference TRBV5-4 and TRBJ1-1, is ETGVTQSPTHLIKTRGQQVTLRCSSQSGHNTVSWYQQALGQGPQFIFQYYREEENGRGNFPPRFSGLQFPNYSSELNVNALELDDSALYLCASSDDRRNTEAFFGQGTRLTVV.